This T cell receptor (beta chain) was observed in a study of regulatory T cells in long-lasting Graves disease (dated by TCRdb to the early 2020s). Notes on the research overall: Newly diagnosed Graves' disease patients had taken antithyroid drugs for less than 3 months. Peripheral blood TCR sequencing and RNA sequencing compared persistent Graves' disease patients with newly diagnosed Graves' disease patients. The study was conducted in China and was registered as a clinical trial. A total of around 35 samples underwent TCR sequencing, from around 13 patients with persistent Graves' disease and approximately 20 patients with newly diagnosed Graves' disease. Findings and caveats that apply to the study as a whole: Peripheral blood alone was examined, since thyroid tissue, which constituted the primary lesion, could not be accessed. As a limitation, the authors acknowledged that the small sample size may reduce accuracy. Compared with newly diagnosed patients, persistent Graves' disease patients had lower TCR Shannon entropy and fewer highly expanded clones, which suggests clonal expansion. More public clonotypes were shared among persistent patients (roughly 2,700) than among newly diagnosed patients (966). Preferential use of TRBV28, TRBJ1-2 and TRBJ2-5 was observed in persistent disease, whereas TRBV20-1 and TRBJ2-1 were favored in newly diagnosed disease. Only the TCR beta chain was sequenced and analyzed.

The time point label of this sample denotes: newly diagnosed GD, antithyroid drugs for less than 3 months. For both TCR sequencing and RNA sequencing, RNA was extracted from PBMCs using TRIzol. Graves' disease was diagnosed according to American Thyroid Association guidelines. Recruitment of patients was carried out at an endocrinology department in Xi'an, China. From each patient, around 9 milliliters of peripheral blood was collected into an EDTA anticoagulant tube. PBMCs were isolated by Ficoll Paque Plus density gradient separation without further T cell sorting. An Agilent 2100 Bioanalyzer and agarose gel were used to check RNA quality, while a NanoDrop 2000 measured RNA concentration. The table lists this clonotype with many counts. What this receptor recognizes is not known. The input lacks base qualities; no much larger clone sits a single base away. The library was made by multiplex PCR. TCRdb shows the sequencer as Illumina HiSeq 4000. CDR3 regions were amplified by Arm-PCR with iRepertoire HTBI primers to construct TCR beta libraries. PCR products were gel purified before sequencing. In the original analysis: Gene usage analysis of CDR3 amino acid clonotypes used the 60 to 75 TRBV and fewer than 15 TRBJ segments found across samples. COPE and FqMerger were used to merge filtered high-quality paired reads into contigs. BLAST was used to align contigs to IMGT TRBV, TRBD and TRBJ reference genes, and CDR3 was defined according to IMGT. Any clonotype with a frequency above 0.1% was counted as a highly expanded clone. Shannon entropy was used to measure repertoire diversity, and the Gini coefficient was used to measure V-J evenness. A clonotype was considered public if more than one individual shared it. The public reads were run again by TCRdb, first through fastp at Q25 and then through MiXCR, and only productive beta chains were kept. Identical CDR3 protein sequences are pooled into one entry, listed with their most common genes and DNA. None of the V and J calls come from the authors' own analysis; TCRdb made them. This sample lists just over 600,000 distinct CDR3 sequences; about 16% were detected once. 18% of the sample is in the top ten clones.

CDR1 and CDR2 (KGHDR, SFDVKD) derive from the germline V gene. The germline V end is reduced by 7 bases and the J end by 4 bases; junction bases left unmatched: 14. The CDR3 holds 17 amino acids from the cysteine to the phenylalanine. Only the CDR3 portion is preserved as DNA: 51 bases, with reading frame beginning at the first base. These data also formed part of another study, on T cells in Graves' hyperthyroidism and ophthalmopathy. As that second paper reports: Stable Graves' hyperthyroidism was defined as the absence of progression to ophthalmopathy over 18 months of follow-up. Hyperthyroidism patients were newly diagnosed, had a disease duration of under 2 months, and were aged 18 to 65 years. Any patient with an uncontrolled infection, another autoimmune disease, pregnancy or lactation was excluded. Diagnoses relied on clinical symptoms, serum thyroxine and TRAb, thyroid ultrasound and orbital computed tomography. The first round of RT-PCR for the TCR CDR3 was performed with the HTBI primer set and the Qiagen OneStep RT-PCR kit. Most expanded thyroid clonotypes (frequency above 0.001) were also found in blood, which suggests that blood repertoires may mirror thyroid immune responses. Ophthalmopathy was separated from stable hyperthyroidism by a 13 V-J signature model, with about 86% sensitivity and about 81% specificity obtained in cross-validation and 80%/75% obtained in testing. During validation, the model predicted progression to ophthalmopathy a median of roughly 7.1 months ahead of onset, with around 70% sensitivity and 72.22% specificity. To identify TCR V-J signatures that set the groups apart, the researchers used a discovery cohort of about a hundred patients, made up of fewer than 50 with Graves' ophthalmopathy and some 58 with stable Graves' hyperthyroidism. Prospective prediction of ophthalmopathy was tested in an independent validation cohort of 18 to 20 hyperthyroidism patients and 15 to 17 patients who later progressed to ophthalmopathy. The 90 to 100 discovery patients were randomly divided into training and test sets at a 7:3 ratio. In addition, the study compared T-cell repertoires in thyroid tissue and in blood from five to seven Graves' hyperthyroidism patients. After blood sampling, hyperthyroidism patients were treated with methimazole at a starting dose of 30 mg daily, and ophthalmopathy patients were treated with high-dose intravenous methylprednisolone. A second multiplex PCR round built the libraries, followed by size selection and purification. The libraries were sequenced on an Illumina HiSeq2000 using paired-end 100 bp reads. SOAPnuke was used to process the raw data, throwing out any read that contained adapters or uncalled bases, had a mean Phred below 15, or lacked an exact constant-primer or identifier match. COPE v1.2.5 was used to merge the high-quality paired reads, and each unique nucleotide sequence was defined as a clonotype. MiTCR v1.1 was used to align clonotypes to the IMGT TRBV, TRBD and TRBJ reference segments. Only V-J combinations with frequency above 0.0001, covering 99.2% of repertoires, were analysed. The TCS score was defined as the ratio of F50 (clonal expansion) to E x V (chaos), calculated using BLOSUM62-based TCRdist between CDR3 peptides within each V-J. Welch's t-statistics and random forest reduced around 550 V-J features to some 14, which were used in a naive Bayes classifier (R e1071). No statistical method was used to fix the sample size in advance, and group allocation was not hidden from the investigators. TCR Vbeta CDR3 sequencing of 120 to 150 peripheral blood samples (roughly 41 ophthalmopathy, about 80 hyperthyroidism and approximately 17 progressor patients) is reported in the paper.

The sequences come from peripheral blood mononuclear cells (PBMCs), collected at new diagnosis, from a patient treated with antithyroid drugs. This sequence was found in a woman aged 25 to 45 with Graves disease. Donor details come from another sample of the same person, matched by shared clones. In this chain, TRBV24-1 is recombined with TRBJ2-2, with 7 middle bases fitting TRBD2. The nucleotide sequence is TGTGCCACCAGCACTCCGTGGGGGGGGAGCGGCACCGGGGAGCTGTTTTTT. Its protein is CATSTPWGGSGTGELFF.